These 23 T cell receptor beta chains share one sample of origin, sequenced in a study of radiotherapy plus CTLA-4 blockade in lung cancer. Assay: immunoSEQ multiplex PCR; the TCRdb copy retains only in-frame clones and omits some. The sample contains 60,000 to 70,000 clones, 79% of which appear only once. The source was peripheral blood, collected from a patient treated with radiotherapy plus ipilimumab. The receptors come from a human donor with non-small cell lung cancer who had a complete response to radiotherapy plus ipilimumab.

The V and J genes are TRBV6-1 and TRBJ1-4; D is unclear. V was clipped by 8 bases and J by 4 bases, with 11 bases between them. The CDR3 extends over 13 amino acids. CDR1 and CDR2 from the germline V gene are MNHNS and SASEGT. The CDR3 sequence: CASLSSFNEKLFF. DNA of the CDR3: TGTGCCAGCCTAAGCAGCTTTAATGAAAAACTGTTTTTT.

V gene TRBV9 combines with J gene TRBJ2-2; 10 bases are a match to TRBD2. This CDR3 spans 16 amino acids. Germline V gives CDR1 SGDLS, CDR2 YYNGEE. V lost 0 bases and J lost 7; bases outside the gene matches: 6. The CDR3 DNA sequence: TGTGCCAGCAGCGTAGGAGCGGGAGGGCCGATCGGGGAGCTGTTTTTT. Translated: CASSVGAGGPIGELFF.

The sample holds a few counts of this clone. The genes are TRBV29-1 and TRBJ2-7; 10 positions match TRBD1. Germline CDR1 SQVTM, CDR2 ANQGSEA. V shed 7 bases and J 3 bases; nucleotides not matched to a gene: 6. This CDR3 has 13 amino acids. CDR3 residues: CSATGTGVYEQYF. DNA of the CDR3: TGCAGCGCGACCGGGACAGGGGTCTACGAGCAGTACTTC.

The chain is built from TRBV9 and TRBJ2-1; TRBD2 matches 9 bases. The CDR3 runs to 15 residues. J was trimmed by 4 bases and V by 4 bases; bases with no gene match: 6. Germline assignment: CDR1 SGDLS and CDR2 YYNGEE. The CDR3 nucleotides are TGTGCCAGCAGCTCCCCTAGCGGGGCGTACAATGAGCAGTTCTTC. Encoded protein: CASSSPSGAYNEQFF.

The chain has TRBV2 and TRBJ2-4; a weak D match, TRBD1 (5 bases). This CDR3 is 14 amino acids long. V lost 5 bases and J 0 bases, leaving 8 bases between the germline ends. Germline V lookup: CDR1 SNHLY, CDR2 FYNNEI. CDR3 amino acids: CASSLGLAKNIQYF. The CDR3 nucleotides read TGTGCCAGCAGTTTGGGGCTAGCCAAAAACATTCAGTACTTC. The variable domain in full, completed from reference TRBV2 and TRBJ2-4, reads EPEVTQTPSHQVTQMGQEVILRCVPISNHLYFYWYRQILGQKVEFLVSFYNNEISEKSEIFDDQFSVERPDGSNFTLKIRSTKLEDSAMYFCASSLGLAKNIQYFGAGTRLSVL.

CDR3 sequence reads: CASSDMAGGINTGELFF. The DNA of the CDR3 is TGTGCCAGCAGTGATATGGCGGGAGGGATTAACACCGGGGAGCTGTTTTTT. The chain combines TRBV2 with TRBJ2-2, with 9 positions matching TRBD2. There are 17 residues in the CDR3. After removal of 3 bases from V and 2 bases from J, the junction contained 7 bases not matched to a gene. Looked up from germline, CDR1 is SNHLY and CDR2 is FYNNEI.

This clone showed up just a few times. This chain links TRBV10-1 with TRBJ1-4; no clear D. This CDR3 is built from 15 residues. V lost 0 bases, J lost 8 bases, and 13 bases lay in between. Germline values: CDR1 WNHNN, CDR2 SYGVQD (reference sequence). Here the CDR3 reads CASSESNIAGEKLFF. For the CDR3, the DNA is TGCGCCAGCAGTGAGTCGAACATAGCGGGGGAAAAACTGTTTTTT.

The rearrangement uses TRBV5-1 and TRBJ1-1; no reliable D call. Germline CDR1 reads SGHRS; CDR2 reads YFSETQ. This CDR3 contains 13 residues. Trimming left V 3 bases short and J 1 base short, with 7 bases between. This CDR3 is CASSSSPNTEAFF. In nucleotides, the CDR3 is TGCGCCAGCAGCTCAAGTCCGAACACTGAAGCTTTCTTT.

The chain has TRBV19 and TRBJ1-5; 9 bases are a match to TRBD1. The CDR3 extends over 13 amino acids. J was trimmed by 4 bases and V by 7 bases; bases with no gene match: 2. Germline values: CDR1 LNHDA, CDR2 SQIVND (reference sequence). The CDR3 coding sequence is TGTGCCAGTATGGACAGGGGAAATCAGCCCCAGCATTTT. Its translation: CASMDRGNQPQHF.

This CDR3 reads CASSEAPSGTINYEQYV. The CDR3 nucleotides are TGTGCCAGCAGTGAAGCGCCTAGCGGGACGATCAACTACGAGCAGTACGTC. V gene TRBV2 combines with J gene TRBJ2-7, with 9 positions matching TRBD2. Trimming at V came to 0 bases and at J to 3 bases, leaving 9 bases not matched to a gene. CDR3 length: 17 residues. Germline V gene data show CDR1 as SNHLY and CDR2 as FYNNEI.

The chain carries TRBV6-5 and TRBJ1-4; weak D call: TRBD1 (6 bases). Trimming left V 6 bases short and J 6 bases short, with 14 bases between. Germline-derived CDR1 and CDR2 are MNHEY and SVGAGI. The CDR3 extends over 14 amino acids. The CDR3 bases are TGTGCCAGCAGGCACAGGGAGTCGGATGAAAAACTGTTTTTT. This sequence encodes CASRHRESDEKLFF.

The genes are TRBV29-1 and TRBJ2-3; D may be TRBD2 (5 bases). Trimming stripped 6 bases from V and 5 bases from J, with 9 bases between. Germline V gives CDR1 SQVTM, CDR2 ANQGSEA. The CDR3 length is 11 residues. The CDR3 loop reads CSVIAGDTQYF. DNA for the CDR3: TGCAGCGTGATTGCGGGAGATACGCAGTATTTT.

The CDR3 sequence: CASSPGGGGQPQHF. The CDR3 nucleotides read TGTGCCAGCTCACCGGGAGGGGGCGGACAGCCCCAGCATTTT. The chain has TRBV18 and TRBJ1-5; 7 bases are shared with TRBD1. The CDR3 runs 14 residues. The germline V gene encodes CDR1 KGHSH and CDR2 LQKENI. V lost 3 bases and J lost 7; bases outside the gene matches: 6.

The sample holds one count of this clone. The chain couples TRBV10-1 to TRBJ2-1; TRBD2 agrees at 9 bases. Germline trimming cut 5 bases from V and 7 bases from J; bases unmatched to any gene: 6. The CDR3 covers 14 residues. The germline V gene has CDR1 WNHNN and CDR2 SYGVQD (reference sequence). This CDR3 is CASSLAGARNEQFF. Here the CDR3 DNA reads TGCGCCAGCAGTTTAGCGGGGGCCAGGAATGAGCAGTTCTTC.

This clone was observed a few times. This sequence joins TRBV7-2 and TRBJ1-1; no reliable D call. Germline loops: CDR1 SGHTA, CDR2 FQGNSA. CDR3 length: 14 residues. V was pared by 2 bases and J by 3 bases, with 10 bases between. CDR3 bases: TGTGCCAGCAGCTTATTGTCAGATTACACTGAAGCTTTCTTT. Amino acid sequence: CASSLLSDYTEAFF. Supplemented by reference TRBV7-2 and TRBJ1-1, the full variable domain reads GAGVSQSPSNKVTEKGKDVELRCDPISGHTALYWYRQSLGQGLEFLIYFQGNSAPDKSGLPSDRFSAERTGGSVSTLTIQRTQQEDSAVYLCASSLLSDYTEAFFGQGTRLTVV.

This clone was counted a few times. The CDR3 is CASRTWTGTYGYTF. The CDR3, as DNA: TGTGCCAGTCGAACTTGGACAGGGACTTATGGCTACACCTTC. J is TRBJ1-2 and V is TRBV19; 8 positions agree with TRBD1. This CDR3 has 14 residues. CDR1 is LNHDA and CDR2 is SQIVND in the germline V gene (reference sequence). V lost 8 bases, J lost 5 bases, and 10 bases stayed unmatched.

The chain has TRBV18 and TRBJ1-2; weak D call: TRBD1 (6 bases). Germline V gene sequence: CDR1 KGHSH, CDR2 LQKENI. This CDR3 is 14 amino acids long. The V end lost 3 bases, the J end lost 3 bases, and 11 bases lay between the germline ends. DNA of the CDR3: TGTGCCAGCTCACCGTTACAGGGCGACTATGGCTACACCTTC. Encoded protein: CASSPLQGDYGYTF. Full variable domain (missing parts from reference TRBV18 and TRBJ1-2): NAGVMQNPRHLVRRRGQEARLRCSPMKGHSHVYWYRQLPEEGLKFMVYLQKENIIDESGMPKERFSAEFPKEGPSILRIQQVVRGDSAAYFCASSPLQGDYGYTFGSGTRLTVV.

The chain couples TRBV18 to TRBJ1-5, with 9 positions matching TRBD1. The CDR3 spans 17 residues. J gave up 9 bases and V 6 bases, and 18 bases lay outside the gene matches. The germline V gene has CDR1 KGHSH and CDR2 LQKENI. Here the CDR3 DNA reads TGTGCCAGCTCCCCTGCCGGGGGGACAGGGCTCTTAAGGCCCCAGCATTTT. Its protein is CASSPAGGTGLLRPQHF. The full variable domain, completed using reference TRBV18 and TRBJ1-5, is NAGVMQNPRHLVRRRGQEARLRCSPMKGHSHVYWYRQLPEEGLKFMVYLQKENIIDESGMPKERFSAEFPKEGPSILRIQQVVRGDSAAYFCASSPAGGTGLLRPQHFGDGTRLSIL.

The CDR3 sequence is CASSLGTPNNEQFF. The CDR3 DNA is TGTGCCAGCAGTCTCGGGACACCCAACAATGAGCAGTTCTTC. V is TRBV27 and J is TRBJ2-1; D is perhaps TRBD1 (6 bases). V lost 5 bases to trimming and J lost 5 bases, with 13 bases between them. This CDR3 is built from 14 residues. Germline CDR1 MNHEY, CDR2 SMNVEV (reference sequence).

The CDR3 coding sequence is TGTGCCAGCAGCTTAGAGTATTACGGGACAGGGGTGTACGAGCAGTACTTC. As protein: CASSLEYYGTGVYEQYF. The chain links TRBV11-2 to TRBJ2-7, with 10 nucleotides matching TRBD1. V was clipped by 0 bases and J by 4 bases; unmatched bases: 9. The CDR3 covers 17 residues. Germline CDR1 SGHAT, CDR2 FQNNGV.

The rearrangement links TRBV5-1 to TRBJ1-1; perhaps TRBD1 as D (6 bases). There are 14 residues in the CDR3. Germline V gene sequence: CDR1 SGHRS, CDR2 YFSETQ. V was pared by 3 bases and J by 1 base, with 10 bases between. The CDR3: CASSYTGPNTEAFF. The CDR3 DNA follows: TGCGCCAGCAGCTATACAGGGCCGAACACTGAAGCTTTCTTT. Full variable domain (outside the CDR3, taken from reference TRBV5-1 and TRBJ1-1): KAGVTQTPRYLIKTRGQQVTLSCSPISGHRSVSWYQQTPGQGLQFLFEYFSETQRNKGNFPGRFSGRQFSNSRSEMNVSTLELGDSALYLCASSYTGPNTEAFFGQGTRLTVV.

The chain has TRBV5-1 and TRBJ2-1; 8 positions agree with TRBD1. J was trimmed by 8 bases and V by 0 bases; bases with no gene match: 4. Germline loops: CDR1 SGHRS, CDR2 YFSETQ. The CDR3 contains 14 residues. The chain's CDR3 is CASSLDRGSDEQFF. The CDR3 DNA reads as TGCGCCAGCAGCTTGGACAGGGGGTCAGATGAGCAGTTCTTC.

DNA of the CDR3: TGTGCCAGCAGTTTCGGACAGGGAACGAACAATGAGCAGTTCTTC. Translating it yields CASSFGQGTNNEQFF. V is TRBV27 and J is TRBJ2-1; TRBD1 matches 8 bases. This CDR3 region has 15 residues. The junction had 6 bases not matched to a gene; V was cut back by 3 bases and J by 5 bases. CDR1 is MNHEY and CDR2 is SMNVEV in the germline V gene (reference sequence).